These 5 T cell receptor beta chains were all obtained from the same sample, sequenced in a study of blood T cells in healthy people across ages. Combining a sample-barcoded 5' primer with a J-beta primer mix, a second PCR ran for roughly 6 to 12 cycles. TCRdb processed the 5' RACE reads anew with MiXCR; each CDR3 protein has one entry. In the table there are approximately 780,000 distinct CDR3 sequences, around 25% of which are singletons. These data were also filed under a second study, of T cells of mothers and their children.

Sequencing was performed on blood. These receptors were collected from a boy younger than 18 in good health.

This chain connects TRBV28 to TRBJ2-4; 14 bases agree with TRBD2. The CDR3 spans 17 residues. V gave up 5 bases and J gave up 1 base; unmatched junction bases: 4. Germline V gives CDR1 MDHEN, CDR2 SYDVKM. This CDR3 is CASSRLAGGLAKNIQYF. The CDR3 DNA reads TGTGCCAGCAGTCGACTAGCGGGGGGGCTCGCCAAAAACATTCAGTACTTC.

This chain uses TRBV7-9 with TRBJ2-5; tentative D call: TRBD1 (6 bases). This CDR3 is built from 13 residues. Trimming removed 5 bases from V and 11 bases from J, with 18 bases in between. The germline gives CDR1 SEHNR, CDR2 FQNEAQ (reference sequence). CDR3 DNA sequence: TGTGCCAGCAGCCCCGACAGGATGGGGGAGCAGTACTTC. This encodes CASSPDRMGEQYF.

This chain connects TRBV24-1 to TRBJ1-4; D is uncertain. The CDR3 covers 13 residues. V lost 3 bases to trimming and J lost 3 bases, with 4 bases between them. Germline loops: CDR1 KGHDR, CDR2 SFDVKD. The CDR3 DNA reads TGTGCCACCAGTGATGCCTCTAATGAAAAACTGTTTTTT. Translation: CATSDASNEKLFF.

This chain joins TRBV19 and TRBJ1-1, with TRBD1 as a possible D gene (6 bases). V gave up 3 bases and J gave up 0 bases, with 11 bases separating them. Germline V gives CDR1 LNHDA, CDR2 SQIVND (reference sequence). The CDR3 consists of 15 residues. CDR3: CASSISGTLNTEAFF. The CDR3, as DNA: TGTGCCAGTAGTATCTCCGGGACACTGAACACTGAAGCTTTCTTT.

The chain is built from TRBV24-1 and TRBJ2-3; 8 nucleotides match TRBD1. This CDR3 spans 18 amino acids. CDR1 is KGHDR, CDR2 SFDVKD, per germline. After removal of 1 base from V and 0 bases from J, the junction contained 8 bases not matched to a gene. The CDR3 region has the DNA TGTGCCACCAGTGATTTAGGACAGGGTGCTTCTAGCACAGATACGCAGTATTTT. It encodes CATSDLGQGASSTDTQYF.